A selection of T cell receptor beta chains follows, all from one sample in a study of T-cell memory formation after mild COVID-19. TCRdb ran MiXCR on the 5' RACE reads and lists one entry per CDR3 protein. The profile shows around 300,000 distinct CDR3 sequences, around 13% of them singletons. Sequenced sample: PBMCs or a T cell subset sorted from them (not recorded which). The receptor set was obtained from a man aged 18 to 29 who had mild COVID-19 (a few samples of this study predate the infection). Cell type and time point are not known. Both conserved end residues are part of each CDR3. The D gene is left open where the match is weak. For some rows the clone size is stated as once, few or many, or as a class when expanded; others skip it.

v_call	j_call	clone_size	d_call	cdr3_nt	cdr3_aa
TRBV12-3/TRBV12-4	TRBJ1-5	few	.	TGTGCCAGCAGTTTGAATCAGGGAGGGCCCCAGCATTTT	CASSLNQGGPQHF
TRBV4-1	TRBJ1-3	.	.	TGCGCCAGCAGCCAAGTGGGGCCTCTCTCTGGAAACACCATATATTTT	CASSQVGPLSGNTIYF
TRBV12-5	TRBJ2-1	.	TRBD2	TGTGCTAGTGGTTCGGCCTATCCTGGCATCACGGGACTAGCGGACAATGAGCAGTTCTTC	CASGSAYPGITGLADNEQFF
TRBV20-1	TRBJ2-3	.	.	TGCAGTGCTAGGGGGACGGCTAGCACAGATACGCAGTATTTT	CSARGTASTDTQYF
TRBV29-1	TRBJ2-3	many	TRBD2	TGCAGCGTTGTCCCCCCGGGACTAGCGGATACGCAGTATTTT	CSVVPPGLADTQYF
TRBV15	TRBJ2-3	few	.	TGTGCCACCAGCAGTAGGGTAACCATCGATACGCAGTATTTT	CATSSRVTIDTQYF
TRBV4-2	TRBJ2-7	few	.	TGTGCCAGCAGCCAACTACCCGGGACCCACTACGAGCAGTACTTC	CASSQLPGTHYEQYF
TRBV10-3	TRBJ2-3	.	TRBD2	TGTGCCATCAGTGACTCTAGCGGGGGGATTGATACGCAGTATTTT	CAISDSSGGIDTQYF
TRBV6-2/TRBV6-3	TRBJ2-1	many	TRBD2	TGTGCCAGCAGTTACTCGGCCCCTAGCGGGGTATACAATGAGCAGTTCTTC	CASSYSAPSGVYNEQFF
TRBV12-3/TRBV12-4	TRBJ2-1	.	TRBD1	TGTGCCAGCAGTAAAGGGAACAGGGGGCCCTACAATGAGCAGTTCTTC	CASSKGNRGPYNEQFF
TRBV5-4	TRBJ2-7	few	TRBD1	TGTGCCAGCAGCCCATCGACAGGGAATTACAACGAGCAGTACTTC	CASSPSTGNYNEQYF
TRBV20-1	TRBJ2-6	.	TRBD2	TGCAGTGCTCGCACCGGGCGGATTGGCGGGGGGGCCGCTGGGGCCAACGTCCTGACTTTC	CSARTGRIGGGAAGANVLTF
TRBV4-1	TRBJ1-4	few	.	TGCGCCAGCAGCCAAGATCGGAGCGGAAAACTGTTTTTT	CASSQDRSGKLFF
TRBV18	TRBJ2-1	once	.	TGTGCCAGCTCACCACCGGGACTCTCTGCAAATGAGCAGTTCTTC	CASSPPGLSANEQFF
TRBV5-5	TRBJ2-5	few	.	TGTGCCAGCAGCTTGGACACAGGGCTAGAGACCCAGTACTTC	CASSLDTGLETQYF
TRBV2	TRBJ2-1	.	.	TGTGCCACCGAGGCCGGGAACAATGAGCAGTTCTTC	CATEAGNNEQFF
TRBV20-1	TRBJ2-7	few	.	TGCAGTGCCAGCACCCTCGGGCTTCACTACGAGCAGTACTTC	CSASTLGLHYEQYF
TRBV5-1	TRBJ1-2	.	.	TGCGCCAGCAGCTTGGTTGCCCCGGGAGCGAACTATGGCTACACCTTC	CASSLVAPGANYGYTF
TRBV10-2	TRBJ2-1	few	TRBD1	TGCGCCACCAGGGACAGCAATGAGCAGTTCTTC	CATRDSNEQFF
TRBV4-3	TRBJ2-5	few	.	TGCGCCAGCAGCCCGAGGACGGGAAAAGAGACCCAGTACTTC	CASSPRTGKETQYF
TRBV4-3	TRBJ2-1	few	.	TGCGCCAGCAGCCAAGAAGTTTGGAGTGAGCAGTTCTTC	CASSQEVWSEQFF
TRBV25-1	TRBJ2-5	few	.	TGTGCCAGCAGTCCCTTGGGCAGGGGAGGAGAGTTGGAGACCCAGTACTTC	CASSPLGRGGELETQYF
TRBV5-5	TRBJ2-5	few	TRBD2	TGTGCCAGCAGCGGCAGACTAGCGGGTGTAGAGACCCAGTACTTC	CASSGRLAGVETQYF
TRBV11-1	TRBJ2-5	.	TRBD2	TGTGCCAGCAGCTTAGAGGGACTACTCCGGATCCAAGAGACCCAGTACTTC	CASSLEGLLRIQETQYF
TRBV6-6	TRBJ2-2	.	.	TGTGCCAGCAGTTACTCGAGAGCCACGAACACCGGGGAGCTGTTTTTT	CASSYSRATNTGELFF
TRBV9	TRBJ2-1	few	TRBD2	TGTGCCAGCAGCGTCCGGCTAGCGGGGGACAATGAGCAGTTCTTC	CASSVRLAGDNEQFF
TRBV27	TRBJ1-1	many	.	TGTGCCAGCAGTTTGGCTTGGGACACGGAAGCTTTCTTT	CASSLAWDTEAFF
TRBV5-1	TRBJ2-5	many	TRBD2	TGCGCCAGCAGCTTGGTGGGGGGGGACCAAGAGACCCAGTACTTC	CASSLVGGDQETQYF
TRBV2	TRBJ1-5	.	.	TGTGCCAGCAACAGGGACCCTAATCAGCCCCAGCATTTT	CASNRDPNQPQHF
TRBV28	TRBJ2-3	few	.	TGTGCCAGCAGTTCGGAAGCCACAGATACGCAGTATTTT	CASSSEATDTQYF
TRBV7-6	TRBJ1-1	.	.	TGTGCCAGCAGCCTAGAAACAGGGCTCGTGGGCACTGAAGCTTTCTTT	CASSLETGLVGTEAFF
TRBV7-8	TRBJ1-2	many	.	TGTGCCAGCAGCTTACAGGGACTCTACTATGGCTACACCTTC	CASSLQGLYYGYTF
TRBV6-5	TRBJ2-7	.	.	TGTGCCAGCAGTTACCGCCCGGACGATTACGAGCAGTACTTC	CASSYRPDDYEQYF
TRBV28	TRBJ2-2	few	.	TGTGCCAGCAGTTTATTAGGGGCAACCCCGAACACCGGGGAGCTGTTTTTT	CASSLLGATPNTGELFF
TRBV12-3/TRBV12-4	TRBJ2-5	many	TRBD2	TGTGCCAGCAGTTCTGGGACTAAGTCGGAGACCCAGTACTTC	CASSSGTKSETQYF
TRBV5-1	TRBJ2-2	few	TRBD2	TGCGCCAGCAGCCCCATAGCGGGGGATGGGAACGGGGAGCTGTTTTTT	CASSPIAGDGNGELFF
TRBV6-2/TRBV6-3	TRBJ2-1	few	.	TGTGCCAGCAGCCTTGAGCGGAATGAGCAGTTCTTC	CASSLERNEQFF
TRBV6-5	TRBJ1-2	.	.	TGTGCCAGCGGGAATGGGAGGATCTATGGCTACACCTTC	CASGNGRIYGYTF
TRBV7-8	TRBJ2-7	few	.	TGTGCCAGCAGCTTAGCGCAGAGGAAAGAGCAGTACTTC	CASSLAQRKEQYF
TRBV7-3	TRBJ2-3	few	TRBD2	TGTGCCAGCAGCTTACTAGCGGGGTCTTTAGATACGCAGTATTTT	CASSLLAGSLDTQYF
TRBV28	TRBJ2-1	few	.	TGTGCCAGCGTTCGGCATAATCGCTACAATGAGCAGTTCTTC	CASVRHNRYNEQFF
TRBV7-3	TRBJ2-6	.	TRBD1	TGTGCCAGCAGCTTAAGGACAGGGTCTGGGGCCAACGTCCTGACTTTC	CASSLRTGSGANVLTF
TRBV20-1	TRBJ1-2	.	TRBD1	TGCAGTGCTAGAGATTCTCCGGGACAGCGCTATGGCTACACCTTC	CSARDSPGQRYGYTF
TRBV7-2	TRBJ2-2	few	TRBD1	TGTGCCAGCAGCCGGACAGGGTTTGAGCTGTTTTTT	CASSRTGFELFF
TRBV10-3	TRBJ2-7	few	.	TGTGCCATCAGTGCATGGGATTACGAGCAGTACTTC	CAISAWDYEQYF
TRBV7-9	TRBJ2-3	few	TRBD1	TGTGCCAGCAGACCACCGGGACAGGCTGTACCAGATACGCAGTATTTT	CASRPPGQAVPDTQYF
TRBV7-3	TRBJ1-6	many	TRBD1	TGTGCCAGCAGCCCGACAGGGGGAGGGTCACCCCTCCACTTT	CASSPTGGGSPLHF
TRBV6-1	TRBJ1-2	.	.	TGTGCCAGCAGTTCGACAGGACCACCAATGAACTATGGCTACACCTTC	CASSSTGPPMNYGYTF
TRBV29-1	TRBJ2-1	many	.	TGCAGCGTTGTGTCCAGCGGCAATGAGCAGTTCTTC	CSVVSSGNEQFF
TRBV20-1	TRBJ2-5	.	.	TGCAGTGCTAGAGAGGGTCTCCACCAAGAGACCCAGTACTTC	CSAREGLHQETQYF
TRBV20-1	TRBJ1-1	.	TRBD1	TGCAGTGCTCCAAAAGGGGGCATGAACACTGAAGCTTTCTTT	CSAPKGGMNTEAFF
TRBV6-5	TRBJ1-2	few	TRBD1	TGTGCCAGCAGTTCCGGGACAGGGGGTCATGGCTACACCTTC	CASSSGTGGHGYTF
TRBV7-2	TRBJ2-3	few	.	TGTGCCAGCAGCTTAGTACCGCCAGATACGCAGTATTTT	CASSLVPPDTQYF
TRBV7-8	TRBJ1-2	many	TRBD1	TGTGCCAGCAGCACCGGGACAGAGATCTATGGCGGCTACACCTTC	CASSTGTEIYGGYTF
TRBV3-1	TRBJ2-7	.	.	TGTGCCAGCAGCCATTACCACAATCGTCCTTCCTACGAGCAGTACTTC	CASSHYHNRPSYEQYF
TRBV10-3	TRBJ1-5	.	.	TGTGCCATCAGTGTAGAAGGGGATCAGCCCCAGCATTTT	CAISVEGDQPQHF
TRBV7-2	TRBJ2-7	few	.	TGTGCCAGCAGCGTGGACAGTGGACCCTTATGGAAGCAGTACTTC	CASSVDSGPLWKQYF
TRBV28	TRBJ2-1	.	.	TGTGCCAGCAGAGGAGGCCTCGAGCAGTTCTTC	CASRGGLEQFF